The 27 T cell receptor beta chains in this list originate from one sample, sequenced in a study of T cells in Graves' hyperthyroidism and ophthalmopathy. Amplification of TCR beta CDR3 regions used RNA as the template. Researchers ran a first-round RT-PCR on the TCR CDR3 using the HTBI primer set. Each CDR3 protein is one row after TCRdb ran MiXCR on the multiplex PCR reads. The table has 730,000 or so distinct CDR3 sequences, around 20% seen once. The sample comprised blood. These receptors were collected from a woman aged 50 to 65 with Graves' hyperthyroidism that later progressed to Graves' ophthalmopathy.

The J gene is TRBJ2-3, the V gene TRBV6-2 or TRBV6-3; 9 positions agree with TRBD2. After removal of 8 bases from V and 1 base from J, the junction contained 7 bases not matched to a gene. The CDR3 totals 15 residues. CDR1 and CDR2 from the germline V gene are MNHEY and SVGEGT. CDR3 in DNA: TGTGCCAGCGCGCGCCAGCGGGGGGGCACAGATACGCAGTATTTT. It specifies CASARQRGGTDTQYF.

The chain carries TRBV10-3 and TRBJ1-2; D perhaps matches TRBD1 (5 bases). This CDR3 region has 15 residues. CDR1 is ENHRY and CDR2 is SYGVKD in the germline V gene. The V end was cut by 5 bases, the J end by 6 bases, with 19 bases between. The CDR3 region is CAISSTGEDNNGYTF. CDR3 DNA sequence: TGTGCCATCAGTTCTACGGGGGAGGACAATAATGGCTACACCTTC.

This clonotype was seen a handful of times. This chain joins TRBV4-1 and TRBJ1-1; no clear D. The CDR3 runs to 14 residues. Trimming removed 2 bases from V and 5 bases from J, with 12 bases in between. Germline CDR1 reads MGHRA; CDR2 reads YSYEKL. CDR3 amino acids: CASSQPVSPTEAFF. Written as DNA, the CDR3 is TGCGCCAGCAGCCAACCTGTTAGTCCGACTGAAGCTTTCTTT.

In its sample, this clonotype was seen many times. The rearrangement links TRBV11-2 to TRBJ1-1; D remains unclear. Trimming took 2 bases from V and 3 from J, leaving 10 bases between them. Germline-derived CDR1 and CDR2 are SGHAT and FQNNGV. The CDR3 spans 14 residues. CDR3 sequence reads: CASSLILADTEAFF. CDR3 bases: TGTGCCAGCAGCTTAATTCTCGCGGACACTGAAGCTTTCTTT. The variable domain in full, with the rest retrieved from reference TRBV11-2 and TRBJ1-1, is EAGVAQSPRYKIIEKRQSVAFWCNPISGHATLYWYQQILGQGPKLLIQFQNNGVVDDSQLPKDRFSAERLKGVDSTLKIQPAKLEDSAVYLCASSLILADTEAFFGQGTRLTVV.

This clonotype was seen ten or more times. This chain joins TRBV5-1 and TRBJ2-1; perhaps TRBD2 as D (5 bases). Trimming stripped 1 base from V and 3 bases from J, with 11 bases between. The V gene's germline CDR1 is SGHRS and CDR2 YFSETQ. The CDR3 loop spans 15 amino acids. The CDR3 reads CASSLRRAYYNEQFF. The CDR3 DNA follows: TGCGCCAGCAGCTTGCGGCGGGCCTACTACAATGAGCAGTTCTTC.

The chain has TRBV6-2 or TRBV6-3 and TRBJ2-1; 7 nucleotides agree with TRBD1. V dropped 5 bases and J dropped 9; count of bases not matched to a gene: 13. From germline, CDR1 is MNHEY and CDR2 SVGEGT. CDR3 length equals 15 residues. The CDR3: CASSLSGGLSIEQFF. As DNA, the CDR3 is TGTGCCAGCAGTCTATCAGGGGGATTGTCCATTGAGCAGTTCTTC.

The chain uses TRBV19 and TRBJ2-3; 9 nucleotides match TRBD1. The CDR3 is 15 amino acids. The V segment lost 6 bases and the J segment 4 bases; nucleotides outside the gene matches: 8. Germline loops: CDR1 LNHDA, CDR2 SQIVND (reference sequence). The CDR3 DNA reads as TGTGCCAGTAGCCTCGGACAGGGGTCCGCAGATACGCAGTATTTT. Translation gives CASSLGQGSADTQYF. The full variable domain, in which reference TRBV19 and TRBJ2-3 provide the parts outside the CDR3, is DGGITQSPKYLFRKEGQNVTLSCEQNLNHDAMYWYRQDPGQGLRLIYYSQIVNDFQKGDIAEGYSVSREKKESFPLTVTSAQKNPTAFYLCASSLGQGSADTQYFGPGTRLTVL.

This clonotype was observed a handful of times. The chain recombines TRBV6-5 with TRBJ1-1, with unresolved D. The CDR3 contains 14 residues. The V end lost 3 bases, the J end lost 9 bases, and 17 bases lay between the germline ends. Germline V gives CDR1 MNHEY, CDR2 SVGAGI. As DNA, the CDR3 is TGTGCCAGCAGTTATGGTTCAGACCTACCTCAAGCTTTCTTT. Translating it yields CASSYGSDLPQAFF.

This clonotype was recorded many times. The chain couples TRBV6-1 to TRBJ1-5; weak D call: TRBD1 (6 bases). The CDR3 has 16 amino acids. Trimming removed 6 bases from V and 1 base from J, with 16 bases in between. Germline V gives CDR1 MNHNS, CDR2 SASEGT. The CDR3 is CASSRNRVGSNQPQHF. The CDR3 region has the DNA TGTGCCAGCAGCCGAAACAGGGTTGGGAGCAATCAGCCCCAGCATTTT.

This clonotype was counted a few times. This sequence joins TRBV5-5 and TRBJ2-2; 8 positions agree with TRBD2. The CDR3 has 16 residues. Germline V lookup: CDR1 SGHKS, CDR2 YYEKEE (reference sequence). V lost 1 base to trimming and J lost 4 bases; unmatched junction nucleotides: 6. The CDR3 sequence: CASSLMRGVSTGELFF. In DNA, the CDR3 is TGTGCCAGCAGCTTGATGCGGGGGGTGTCCACCGGGGAGCTGTTTTTT.

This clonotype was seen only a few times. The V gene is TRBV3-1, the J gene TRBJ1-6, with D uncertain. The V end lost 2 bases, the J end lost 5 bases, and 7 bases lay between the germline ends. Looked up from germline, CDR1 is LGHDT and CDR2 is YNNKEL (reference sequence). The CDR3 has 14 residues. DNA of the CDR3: TGTGCCAGCAGCCAATCCTGGGATAATTCACCCCTCCACTTT. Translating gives CASSQSWDNSPLHF.

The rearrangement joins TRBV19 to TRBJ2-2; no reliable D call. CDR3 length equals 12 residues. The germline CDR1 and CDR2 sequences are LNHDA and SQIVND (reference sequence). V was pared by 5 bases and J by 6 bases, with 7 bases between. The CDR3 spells CASSYHSGELFF. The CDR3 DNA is TGTGCCAGTAGTTATCATTCCGGGGAGCTGTTTTTT. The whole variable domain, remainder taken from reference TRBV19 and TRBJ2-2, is DGGITQSPKYLFRKEGQNVTLSCEQNLNHDAMYWYRQDPGQGLRLIYYSQIVNDFQKGDIAEGYSVSREKKESFPLTVTSAQKNPTAFYLCASSYHSGELFFGEGSRLTVL.

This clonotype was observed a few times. The CDR3 region is CSARVGDENTDTQYF. Here the CDR3 DNA reads TGCAGTGCTAGAGTGGGGGACGAGAACACAGATACGCAGTATTTT. The V and J genes are TRBV20-1 and TRBJ2-3, with D possibly called TRBD1 or TRBD2 (5 bases each). CDR3 length: 15 amino acids. Trimming removed 1 base from V and 2 bases from J, with 13 bases in between. Germline V lookup: CDR1 DFQATT, CDR2 SNEGSKA (reference sequence).

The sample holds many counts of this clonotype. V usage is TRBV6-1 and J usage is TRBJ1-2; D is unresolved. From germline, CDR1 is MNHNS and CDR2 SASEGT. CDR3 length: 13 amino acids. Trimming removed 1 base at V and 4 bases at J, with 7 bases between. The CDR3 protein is CASSEGRPYGYTF. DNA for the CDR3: TGTGCCAGCAGTGAAGGACGGCCCTATGGCTACACCTTC.

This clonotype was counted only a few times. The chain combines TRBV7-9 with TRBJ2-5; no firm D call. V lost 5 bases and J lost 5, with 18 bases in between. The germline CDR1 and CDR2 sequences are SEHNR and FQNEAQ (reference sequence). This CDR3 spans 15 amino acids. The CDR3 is CASSPTGHLGETQYF. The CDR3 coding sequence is TGTGCCAGCAGCCCCACCGGTCACCTAGGGGAGACCCAGTACTTC.

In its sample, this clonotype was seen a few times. CDR3 coding DNA: TGCGCCAGCAGCCACGGACAGAGCTCCTATAATTCACCCCTCCACTTT. Protein sequence: CASSHGQSSYNSPLHF. The chain combines TRBV4-1 with TRBJ1-6; tentative D call: TRBD1 (6 bases). The germline V and J ends were trimmed by 3 bases and 0 bases, with 9 bases remaining between them. The CDR3 spans 16 residues. The germline V gene has CDR1 MGHRA and CDR2 YSYEKL.

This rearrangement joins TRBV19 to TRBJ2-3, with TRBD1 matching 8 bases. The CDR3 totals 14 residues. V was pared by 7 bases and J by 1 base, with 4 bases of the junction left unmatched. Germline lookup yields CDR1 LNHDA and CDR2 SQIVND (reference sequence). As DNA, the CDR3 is TGTGCCAGTATCCAGACAGGGGGCACAGATACGCAGTATTTT. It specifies CASIQTGGTDTQYF.

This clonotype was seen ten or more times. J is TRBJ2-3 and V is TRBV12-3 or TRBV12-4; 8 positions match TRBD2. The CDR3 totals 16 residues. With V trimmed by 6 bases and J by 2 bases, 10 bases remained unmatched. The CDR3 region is CASSPDPGGTTDTQYF. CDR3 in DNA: TGTGCCAGCAGCCCTGACCCGGGGGGGACCACAGATACGCAGTATTTT.

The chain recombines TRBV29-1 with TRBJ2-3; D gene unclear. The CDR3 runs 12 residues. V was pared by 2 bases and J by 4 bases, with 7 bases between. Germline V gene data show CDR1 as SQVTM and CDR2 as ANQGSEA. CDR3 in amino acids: CSVEKPPDTQYF. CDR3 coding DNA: TGCAGCGTTGAAAAGCCCCCAGATACGCAGTATTTT.

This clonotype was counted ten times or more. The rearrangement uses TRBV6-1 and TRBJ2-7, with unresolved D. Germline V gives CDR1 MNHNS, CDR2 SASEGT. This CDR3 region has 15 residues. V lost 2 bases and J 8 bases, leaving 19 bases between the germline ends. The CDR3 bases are TGTGCCAGCAGTGAAATTGGGAACTATCTATACCAGCAGTACTTC. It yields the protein CASSEIGNYLYQQYF.

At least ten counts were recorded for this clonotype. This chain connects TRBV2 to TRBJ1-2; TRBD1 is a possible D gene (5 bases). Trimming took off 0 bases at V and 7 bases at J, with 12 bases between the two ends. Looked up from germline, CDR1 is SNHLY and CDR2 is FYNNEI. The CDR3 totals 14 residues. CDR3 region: CASSEAIRVGGYTF. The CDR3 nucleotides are TGTGCCAGCAGTGAAGCCATCAGGGTCGGTGGCTACACCTTC.

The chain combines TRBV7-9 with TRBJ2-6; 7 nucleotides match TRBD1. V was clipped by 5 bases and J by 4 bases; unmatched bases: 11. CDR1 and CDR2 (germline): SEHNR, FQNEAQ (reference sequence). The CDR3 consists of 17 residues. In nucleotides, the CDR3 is TGTGCCAGCAGCGGGACAGCGAAAAGCAGAGGGGCCAACGTCCTGACTTTC. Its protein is CASSGTAKSRGANVLTF.

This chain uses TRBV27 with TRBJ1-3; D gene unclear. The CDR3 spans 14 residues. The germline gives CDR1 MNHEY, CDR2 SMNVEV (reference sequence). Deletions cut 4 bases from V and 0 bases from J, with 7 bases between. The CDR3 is CASSSADSGNTIYF. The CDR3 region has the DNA TGTGCCAGCAGTTCGGCTGACTCTGGAAACACCATATATTTT.

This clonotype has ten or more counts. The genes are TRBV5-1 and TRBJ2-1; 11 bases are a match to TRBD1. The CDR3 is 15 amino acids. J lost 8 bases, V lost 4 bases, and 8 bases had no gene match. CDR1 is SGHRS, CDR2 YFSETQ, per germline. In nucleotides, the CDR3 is TGCGCCAGCAGCCCACCCCGGACAGGGGGCGATGAGCAGTTCTTC. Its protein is CASSPPRTGGDEQFF.

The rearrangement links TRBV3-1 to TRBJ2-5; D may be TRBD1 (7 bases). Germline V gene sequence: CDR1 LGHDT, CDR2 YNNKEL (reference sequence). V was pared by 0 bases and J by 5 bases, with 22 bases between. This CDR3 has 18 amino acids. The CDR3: CASSQEGQGGLFVETQYF. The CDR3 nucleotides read TGTGCCAGCAGCCAAGAGGGTCAGGGGGGCCTGTTTGTGGAGACCCAGTACTTC.

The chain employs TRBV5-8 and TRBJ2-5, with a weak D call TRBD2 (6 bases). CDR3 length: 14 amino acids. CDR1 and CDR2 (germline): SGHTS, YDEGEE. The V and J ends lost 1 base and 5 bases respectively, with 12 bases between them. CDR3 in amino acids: CASSLFREVETQYF. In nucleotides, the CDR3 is TGTGCCAGCAGCTTGTTCAGGGAGGTCGAGACCCAGTACTTC.

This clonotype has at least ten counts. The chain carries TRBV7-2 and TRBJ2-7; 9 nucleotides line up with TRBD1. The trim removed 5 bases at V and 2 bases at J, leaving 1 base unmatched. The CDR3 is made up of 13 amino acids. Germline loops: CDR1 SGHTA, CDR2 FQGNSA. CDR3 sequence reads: CASSHRGPYEQYF. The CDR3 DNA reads TGTGCCAGCAGCCACAGGGGGCCCTACGAGCAGTACTTC.